The 15 T cell receptor beta chains listed next were all sequenced from one sample in a study of shared clonotypes between healthy human individuals. Assay used: immunoSEQ multiplex PCR; TCRdb lists only in-frame clones, some missing. The repertoire includes fewer than 1.6 million clones, approximately 98.5% of them detected once, and 0.36% sits in the top ten. Sequencing was done on a sample of naive CD4+ T cells sorted from blood. The subset here: CD45RA+ positively selected. The receptors here all came from a young man in good health.

The table lists this clone with a count of one. This sequence joins TRBV14 and TRBJ1-2, with TRBD1 identical over 7 bases. V was pared by 3 bases and J by 3 bases, with 13 bases of the junction left unmatched. This CDR3 comprises 17 residues. Germline lookup yields CDR1 SGHDN and CDR2 FVKESK. Here the CDR3 DNA reads TGTGCCAGCAGCCAGGAAGCAGGGGGTCAATCTTACTATGGCTACACCTTC. This sequence encodes CASSQEAGGQSYYGYTF.

The chain combines TRBV5-1 with TRBJ2-7, with TRBD2 identical over 8 bases. The germline gives CDR1 SGHRS, CDR2 YFSETQ. The ends lost 4 bases at V and 0 bases at J; junction bases unmatched: 6. This CDR3 spans 15 amino acids. CDR3 DNA: TGCGCCAGCAGCATTACCGGGACTAGCTCCTACGAGCAGTACTTC. Translation: CASSITGTSSYEQYF.

The chain is built from TRBV5-4 and TRBJ2-5; either TRBD1 or TRBD2 may supply D (5 bases each). The V and J ends lost 1 base and 5 bases respectively, with 12 bases between them. CDR1 SGHNT and CDR2 YYREEE come from the germline V gene (reference sequence). CDR3 length equals 14 residues. The chain's CDR3 is CASSLPDGAETQYF. The CDR3 DNA sequence: TGTGCCAGCAGCTTGCCCGACGGGGCGGAGACCCAGTACTTC.

The chain recombines TRBV5-1 with TRBJ2-7; D is unresolved. Trimming cost V 5 bases and J 3 bases, with 9 bases left between them. The CDR3 is 12 residues long. Germline V gene data show CDR1 as SGHRS and CDR2 as YFSETQ. The CDR3 nucleotides are TGCGCCAGCAGGGTCGGTAACTACGAGCAGTACTTC. The encoded protein is CASRVGNYEQYF.

The chain recombines TRBV7-2 with TRBJ1-2; D unclear. Trimming shortened V by 3 bases and J by 7 bases, and 18 bases separated the two germline ends. CDR1 and CDR2 (germline): SGHTA, FQGNSA. This CDR3 contains 15 residues. The DNA for the CDR3 is TGTGCCAGCAGCTTCTCGAAGGGAGGGTTGAGTGGCTACACCTTC. This sequence encodes CASSFSKGGLSGYTF.

The chain is built from TRBV9 and TRBJ2-3; D call uncertain. The germline CDR1 and CDR2 sequences are SGDLS and YYNGEE. There are 14 residues in the CDR3. Trimming pared 4 bases from V and 2 bases from J, leaving 11 bases between. CDR3 residues: CASSPDTYTDTQYF. In DNA, the CDR3 is TGTGCCAGCAGCCCAGACACTTACACAGATACGCAGTATTTT.

The chain combines TRBV5-1 with TRBJ2-1, with 9 bases fitting TRBD2. Germline trimming cut 0 bases from V and 6 bases from J; bases unmatched to any gene: 7. The germline V gene has CDR1 SGHRS and CDR2 YFSETQ. This CDR3 region has 16 residues. CDR3 coding DNA: TGCGCCAGCAGCTTGGGTGCGGGAGGGCCCGTCAATGAGCAGTTCTTC. Its translation: CASSLGAGGPVNEQFF.

CDR3 nucleotide sequence: TGCAGGGGGTTTCCTGAAGCTTTCTTT. Its translation is CRGFPEAFF. This chain connects TRBV20-1 to TRBJ1-1; D gene ambiguous. Looked up from germline, CDR1 is DFQATT and CDR2 is SNEGSKA (reference sequence). CDR3 length: 9 residues.

This chain uses TRBV9 with TRBJ2-1; 8 bases line up with TRBD2. J was trimmed by 3 bases and V by 4 bases; bases with no gene match: 6. The CDR3 has 15 amino acids. The germline V gene encodes CDR1 SGDLS and CDR2 YYNGEE. The CDR3 sequence: CASSPRTSFYNEQFF. CDR3 nucleotides: TGTGCCAGCAGCCCCCGGACTAGCTTCTACAATGAGCAGTTCTTC.

Points on this clone: The sample has other DNA sequences that encode this CDR3 too. This sequence joins TRBV18 and TRBJ2-5; tentative D call: TRBD2 (5 bases). CDR1 and CDR2 (germline): KGHSH, LQKENI. The CDR3 runs to 14 residues. The ends were cut back, 3 bases at V and 5 bases at J, with 13 bases in the middle. Here the CDR3 reads CASSPAGDRETQYF. CDR3 nucleotide sequence: TGTGCCAGCTCACCCGCCGGGGATCGGGAGACCCAGTACTTC.

Comments on this clone: This sample also contains other DNA sequences that code for the same CDR3. The chain combines TRBV5-8 with TRBJ2-7, with 8 bases aligning to TRBD1. V trimming: 0 bases; J trimming: 4 bases; junction bases outside the gene matches: 3. Germline CDR1 is SGHTS and CDR2 is YDEGEE. The CDR3 consists of 14 residues. CDR3 nucleotide sequence: TGTGCCAGCAGCTTGGGTCAGGGGGCTTACGAGCAGTACTTC. Its protein is CASSLGQGAYEQYF.

The rearrangement joins TRBV9 to TRBJ1-1; TRBD1 might be the D (5 bases). The CDR3 has 15 amino acids. Germline values: CDR1 SGDLS, CDR2 YYNGEE. V lost 0 bases to trimming and J lost 5 bases, with 14 bases between them. CDR3 coding DNA: TGTGCCAGCAGCGTAGGGTGGGGGGAAGAAACTGAAGCTTTCTTT. Translation: CASSVGWGEETEAFF.

This chain connects TRBV5-3 to TRBJ2-7; D remains unclear. TRBV5-3 is marked as an open reading frame, function uncertain. This CDR3 is built from 14 residues. V lost 4 bases and J lost 1, with 12 bases in between. This CDR3 is CARSPGASSYEQYF. The CDR3 coding sequence is TGTGCCAGAAGCCCCGGCGCATCATCCTACGAGCAGTACTTC.

The DNA of the CDR3 is TGCGCCAGCAGCAGGATAGGGGGGGCAGGTACCTACGAGCAGTACTTC. Amino acids: CASSRIGGAGTYEQYF. The chain uses TRBV5-1 and TRBJ2-7; D is possibly TRBD2 (7 bases). The CDR3 extends over 16 amino acids. CDR1 is SGHRS and CDR2 is YFSETQ in the germline V gene. V was cut by 4 bases and J by 2 bases, with 19 bases left in between.

J is TRBJ2-7 and V is TRBV10-2; 7 bases align to TRBD2. The CDR3 spans 15 residues. In germline, CDR1 is WSHSY, CDR2 SAAADI. V dropped 7 bases and J dropped 5; count of bases not matched to a gene: 14. CDR3 DNA: TGCGCCAGCATTAGAGGTCTGCGGGAGATTAACGAGCAGTACTTC. Translated, it gives CASIRGLREINEQYF.